These 23 T cell receptor beta chains came from one sample sequenced in a study of technical replicates of blood from several donors. The table came from immunoSEQ multiplex PCR; TCRdb's copy has only in-frame clones and leaves some out. The table shows approximately 81,000 clones, with roughly 95% occurring only once. The sequencing sample was made of T cells isolated from PBMCs. The source of these receptors is a human donor in good health.

The CDR3 bases are TGCGCCAGCAGCCACGAGGAGTACGAGCAGTACTTC. Protein product: CASSHEEYEQYF. The chain has TRBV4-1 and TRBJ2-7; unclear D gene. The CDR3 is 12 residues long. Germline V gene data show CDR1 as MGHRA and CDR2 as YSYEKL. V was pared by 3 bases and J by 4 bases, with 7 bases between.

J is TRBJ1-2 and V is TRBV28, with D possibly TRBD1 on 5 matching bases. The CDR3 contains 13 residues. The germline V gene encodes CDR1 MDHEN and CDR2 SYDVKM. V was clipped by 2 bases and J by 4 bases, with 8 bases between them. The CDR3 reads CASSLRGTYGYTF. Written as DNA, the CDR3 is TGTGCCAGCAGTTTAAGGGGTACCTATGGCTACACCTTC.

V is TRBV7-3 and J is TRBJ2-1; TRBD2 aligns across 14 bases. The CDR3 covers 18 residues. Germline-derived CDR1 and CDR2 are SGHTA and FQGTGA. Trimming removed 1 base from V and 9 bases from J; junction bases left unmatched: 11. The CDR3 DNA reads TGTGCCAGCAGCTTAAAATCTTTCGGGGGACTAGCGGGAGCTGAGCAGTTCTTC. This gives the protein CASSLKSFGGLAGAEQFF.

The rearrangement links TRBV19 to TRBJ2-3, with unresolved D. Germline values: CDR1 LNHDA, CDR2 SQIVND (reference sequence). The CDR3 sequence is 13 residues long. V was trimmed by 7 bases and J by 0 bases, leaving 8 bases between them. CDR3 in DNA: TGTGCCAGTAAAACGGTGAGCACAGATACGCAGTATTTT. Protein: CASKTVSTDTQYF. The variable domain in full, with the rest retrieved from reference TRBV19 and TRBJ2-3, is DGGITQSPKYLFRKEGQNVTLSCEQNLNHDAMYWYRQDPGQGLRLIYYSQIVNDFQKGDIAEGYSVSREKKESFPLTVTSAQKNPTAFYLCASKTVSTDTQYFGPGTRLTVL.

J is TRBJ2-3 and V is TRBV14; TRBD1 agrees at 7 bases. V lost 4 bases and J lost 3; bases outside the gene matches: 1. The CDR3 covers 13 residues. Germline V lookup: CDR1 SGHDN, CDR2 FVKESK. The CDR3 region is CASSLQGTDTQYF. The CDR3 DNA reads as TGTGCCAGCAGCCTACAGGGGACAGATACGCAGTATTTT.

The chain combines TRBV19 with TRBJ2-3; weak D call: TRBD1 (6 bases). Trimming pared 3 bases from V and 1 base from J, leaving 8 bases between. The CDR3 covers 14 residues. CDR1 and CDR2 from the germline V gene are LNHDA and SQIVND (reference sequence). CDR3 protein: CASSIYRGTDTQYF. The CDR3, as DNA: TGTGCCAGTAGTATTTACAGGGGCACAGATACGCAGTATTTT.

The V gene is TRBV11-1, the J gene TRBJ1-1; no definite D call. The CDR3 runs to 13 residues. From germline, CDR1 is SGHAT and CDR2 FQDESV (reference sequence). V was cut by 3 bases and J by 11 bases, with 16 bases left in between. CDR3 sequence (DNA): TGTGCCAGCAGCTTCCTAGGTCTGGAGAGGGCTTTCTTT. It translates to CASSFLGLERAFF.

This chain joins TRBV28 and TRBJ2-2; the D gene is possibly TRBD2 (6 bases). CDR1 is MDHEN and CDR2 is SYDVKM in the germline V gene. The V end lost 5 bases, the J end lost 1 base, and 14 bases lay between the germline ends. This CDR3 has 16 amino acids. The CDR3: CASSIRLAENTGELFF. CDR3 bases: TGTGCCAGCAGTATCCGGTTAGCGGAGAACACCGGGGAGCTGTTTTTT.

V and J are TRBV11-2 and TRBJ1-5, with D unresolved. The germline gives CDR1 SGHAT, CDR2 FQNNGV. V was trimmed by 9 bases and J by 0 bases, leaving 6 bases between them. This CDR3 is 12 amino acids long. In DNA, the CDR3 is TGTGCCAGTTCAGGTAGCAATCAGCCCCAGCATTTT. It is translated as CASSGSNQPQHF.

This chain links TRBV29-1 with TRBJ1-1, with D possibly TRBD1 on 6 matching bases. The CDR3 is 14 amino acids. Per the germline V gene, CDR1 is SQVTM and CDR2 is ANQGSEA. Trimming took off 1 base at V and 7 bases at J, with 16 bases between the two ends. CDR3 amino acids: CSVEGHGTRDEAFF. DNA for the CDR3: TGCAGCGTTGAAGGACACGGGACACGAGATGAAGCTTTCTTT.

The genes are TRBV19 and TRBJ2-3, with 7 bases matching TRBD2. The germline CDR1 and CDR2 sequences are LNHDA and SQIVND (reference sequence). Trimming cost V 5 bases and J 4 bases; bases outside gene matches: 3. The CDR3 covers 13 residues. CDR3 coding DNA: TGTGCCAGTAGTGTGCTAGCGGCAGATACGCAGTATTTT. Amino acid sequence: CASSVLAADTQYF. Full variable domain (missing parts from reference TRBV19 and TRBJ2-3): DGGITQSPKYLFRKEGQNVTLSCEQNLNHDAMYWYRQDPGQGLRLIYYSQIVNDFQKGDIAEGYSVSREKKESFPLTVTSAQKNPTAFYLCASSVLAADTQYFGPGTRLTVL.

The J gene is TRBJ2-3, the V gene TRBV11-2; 12 bases align to TRBD2. Germline V CDR1 and CDR2: SGHAT, FQNNGV. The CDR3 length is 19 residues. After removal of 5 bases from V and 3 bases from J, the junction contained 15 bases not matched to a gene. The CDR3 region has the DNA TGTGCCAGCAGCCCTAAAGTTTCCTGGACTAGCGGGATTACAGATACGCAGTATTTT. Translation gives CASSPKVSWTSGITDTQYF.

The chain recombines TRBV27 with TRBJ2-3; no reliable D call. The germline gives CDR1 MNHEY, CDR2 SMNVEV (reference sequence). Trimming cost V 1 base and J 1 base, with 15 bases left between them. The CDR3 consists of 17 residues. DNA for the CDR3: TGTGCCAGCAGTTTATACTGGGCACAATGGGGCACAGATACGCAGTATTTT. It specifies CASSLYWAQWGTDTQYF.

J is TRBJ1-2 and V is TRBV28; no firm D call. The CDR3 extends over 15 amino acids. The V end lost 4 bases, the J end lost 5 bases, and 17 bases lay between the germline ends. Germline loops: CDR1 MDHEN, CDR2 SYDVKM. In DNA, the CDR3 is TGTGCCAGCAGTTCTCTTGGAGAACTCTCGTATGGCTACACCTTC. Residues: CASSSLGELSYGYTF.

Comments on this clone: The sample carries other DNA sequences with the same CDR3. The chain is built from TRBV6-5 and TRBJ1-1; D ambiguous. The ends were cut back, 3 bases at V and 0 bases at J, with 5 bases in the middle. The germline CDR1 and CDR2 sequences are MNHEY and SVGAGI. This CDR3 is 13 amino acids long. The CDR3 region has the DNA TGTGCCAGCAGTTATAACTTGAACACTGAAGCTTTCTTT. Protein: CASSYNLNTEAFF.

The rearrangement uses TRBV29-1 and TRBJ2-2, with a tentative D call TRBD2 (6 bases). CDR3 size: 13 residues. V was trimmed by 5 bases and J by 2 bases, leaving 9 bases between them. Germline V CDR1 and CDR2: SQVTM, ANQGSEA. In nucleotides, the CDR3 is TGCAGCGTTCTGGAGGGCAACACCGGGGAGCTGTTTTTT. As protein: CSVLEGNTGELFF.

V is TRBV10-2 and J is TRBJ2-7; D unresolved. Trimming removed 4 bases from V and 3 bases from J, with 7 bases in between. The CDR3 has 12 residues. Germline V gene lookup returns CDR1 WSHSY and CDR2 SAAADI. The CDR3: CASSAGIYEQYF. The CDR3 nucleotides read TGCGCCAGCAGTGCGGGTATCTACGAGCAGTACTTC.

The V gene is TRBV14, the J gene TRBJ2-3; 9 nucleotides match TRBD1. V lost 6 bases to trimming and J lost 5 bases; unmatched junction nucleotides: 3. CDR1 and CDR2 from the germline V gene are SGHDN and FVKESK. The CDR3 totals 13 residues. DNA for the CDR3: TGTGCCAGCAGGGGACAGGGTGGAGATACGCAGTATTTT. It is translated as CASRGQGGDTQYF.

CDR3 protein: CASSQGSREVSETQYF. CDR3 coding DNA: TGCGCCAGCAGCCAAGGCTCGCGGGAGGTTTCGGAGACCCAGTACTTC. The rearrangement links TRBV4-3 to TRBJ2-5; the match to TRBD2 covers 8 bases. The CDR3 spans 16 residues. Germline CDR1 reads LGHNA; CDR2 reads YSLEER. J was trimmed by 5 bases and V by 1 base; bases with no gene match: 9.

The V and J genes are TRBV2 and TRBJ2-2; 7 bases fit TRBD2. The CDR3 is 19 residues long. V lost 3 bases and J lost 3; bases outside the gene matches: 16. In germline, CDR1 is SNHLY, CDR2 FYNNEI. CDR3 protein: CASSDPASFRGEDTGELFF. In DNA, the CDR3 is TGTGCCAGCAGTGATCCCGCTTCGTTTCGGGGGGAGGACACCGGGGAGCTGTTTTTT.

The chain links TRBV4-1 to TRBJ2-2, with 12 nucleotides matching TRBD2. CDR3 size: 18 residues. Germline CDR1 is MGHRA and CDR2 is YSYEKL. The V gene end was trimmed by 4 bases and the J gene end by 6 bases; junction bases not matched to a gene: 12. The CDR3 nucleotides read TGCGCCAGCAGCCGCAGGACGCTAGCGGGAGGGCCTTCCGGGGAGCTGTTTTTT. Encoded protein: CASSRRTLAGGPSGELFF.

This sequence joins TRBV30 and TRBJ1-2; D may be TRBD1 (6 bases). The CDR3 totals 12 residues. The V gene's germline CDR1 is GTSNPN and CDR2 SVGIG (reference sequence). V dropped 1 base and J dropped 4 bases, with 7 bases sitting between them. The CDR3 sequence is CAWSAQGYGYTF. In nucleotides, the CDR3 is TGTGCCTGGAGTGCACAGGGCTATGGCTACACCTTC.

Note on this clone: The same CDR3 also results from other DNA sequences found in this sample. The CDR3 region has the DNA TGCGCCAGCAGCTTGGGTGGAGGGACCTACGAGCAGTACTTC. Translating it yields CASSLGGGTYEQYF. The chain is built from TRBV5-1 and TRBJ2-7; D might be TRBD2 (6 bases). Germline-derived CDR1 and CDR2 are SGHRS and YFSETQ. With 0 bases removed from V and 2 bases from J, the gap between germline ends came to 9 bases. The CDR3 covers 14 residues.